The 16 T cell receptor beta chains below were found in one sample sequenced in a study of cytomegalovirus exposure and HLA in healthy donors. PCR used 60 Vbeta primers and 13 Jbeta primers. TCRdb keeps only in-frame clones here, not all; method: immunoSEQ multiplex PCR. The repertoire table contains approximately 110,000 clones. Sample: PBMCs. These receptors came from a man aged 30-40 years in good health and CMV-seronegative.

This chain's CDR3 is CATSRDSLRGLGEKLFF. In DNA, the CDR3 is TGTGCCACCAGCAGAGATTCCCTCAGGGGGCTCGGGGAAAAACTGTTTTTT. V usage is TRBV15 and J usage is TRBJ1-4; TRBD1 agrees at 8 bases. V shed 0 bases, J shed 8 bases, and the junction held 11 bases outside the gene matches. From germline, CDR1 is LNHNV and CDR2 YYDKDF (reference sequence). There are 17 residues in the CDR3.

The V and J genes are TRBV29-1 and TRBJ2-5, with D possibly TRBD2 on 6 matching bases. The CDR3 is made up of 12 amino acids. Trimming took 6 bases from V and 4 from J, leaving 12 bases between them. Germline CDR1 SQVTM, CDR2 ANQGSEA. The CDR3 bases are TGCAGCGTCGAGGGACTTCGAGAGACCCAGTACTTC. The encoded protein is CSVEGLRETQYF.

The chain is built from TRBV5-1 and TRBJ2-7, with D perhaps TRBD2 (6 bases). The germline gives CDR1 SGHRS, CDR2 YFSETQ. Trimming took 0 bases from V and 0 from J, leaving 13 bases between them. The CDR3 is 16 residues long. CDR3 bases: TGCGCCAGCAGCTTGGACCCGGAGGGCAGCTCCTACGAGCAGTACTTC. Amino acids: CASSLDPEGSSYEQYF.

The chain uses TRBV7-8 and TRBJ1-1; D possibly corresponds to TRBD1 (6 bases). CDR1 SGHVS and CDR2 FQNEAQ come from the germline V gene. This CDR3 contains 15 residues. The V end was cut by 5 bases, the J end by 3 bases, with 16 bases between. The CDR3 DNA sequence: TGTGCCAGCAGCGTAGGCAGGGGCGGAGACACTGAAGCTTTCTTT. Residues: CASSVGRGGDTEAFF.

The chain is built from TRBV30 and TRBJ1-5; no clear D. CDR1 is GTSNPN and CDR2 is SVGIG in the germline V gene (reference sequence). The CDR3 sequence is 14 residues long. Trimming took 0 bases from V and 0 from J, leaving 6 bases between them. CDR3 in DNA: TGTGCCTGGAGTGTACTTGGTAGCAATCAGCCCCAGCATTTT. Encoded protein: CAWSVLGSNQPQHF. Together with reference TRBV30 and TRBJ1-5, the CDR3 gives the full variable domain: SQTIHQWPATLVQPVGSPLSLECTVEGTSNPNLYWYRQAAGRGLQLLFYSVGIGQISSEVPQNLSASRPQDRQFILSSKKLLLSDSGFYLCAWSVLGSNQPQHFGDGTRLSIL.

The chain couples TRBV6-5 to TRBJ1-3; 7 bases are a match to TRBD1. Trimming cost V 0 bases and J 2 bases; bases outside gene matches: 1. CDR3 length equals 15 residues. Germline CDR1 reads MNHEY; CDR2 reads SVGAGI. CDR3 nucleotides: TGTGCCAGCAGTTACTCAACAGGGGCTGGAAACACCATATATTTT. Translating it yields CASSYSTGAGNTIYF.

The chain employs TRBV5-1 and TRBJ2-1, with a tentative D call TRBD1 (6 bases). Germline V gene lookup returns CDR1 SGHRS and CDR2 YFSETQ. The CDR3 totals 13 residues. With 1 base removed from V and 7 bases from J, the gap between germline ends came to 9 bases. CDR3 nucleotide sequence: TGCGCCAGCAGCTTGAGTCAGGGGAATGAGCAGTTCTTC. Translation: CASSLSQGNEQFF.

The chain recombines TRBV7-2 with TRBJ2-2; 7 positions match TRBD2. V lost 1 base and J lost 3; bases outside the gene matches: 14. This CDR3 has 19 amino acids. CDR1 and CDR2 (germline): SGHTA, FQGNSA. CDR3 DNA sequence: TGTGCCAGCAGCTTAGTGTCAGCGAGGAAAGCGGGATACACCGGGGAGCTGTTTTTT. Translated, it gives CASSLVSARKAGYTGELFF.

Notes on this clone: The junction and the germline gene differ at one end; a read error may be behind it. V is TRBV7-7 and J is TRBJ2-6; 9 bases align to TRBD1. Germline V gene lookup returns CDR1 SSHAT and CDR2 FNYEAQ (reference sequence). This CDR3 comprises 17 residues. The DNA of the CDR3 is TGTGCTAGCAGCCCGGACAGGGGAAGGCGTGGGGCCAACGTCCTGACTTTC. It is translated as CASSPDRGRRGANVLTF. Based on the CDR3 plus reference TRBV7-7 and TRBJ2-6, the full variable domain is GAGVSQSPRYKVTKRGQDVTLRCDPISSHATLYWYQQALGQGPEFLTYFNYEAQPDKSGLPSDRFSAERPEGSISTLTIQRTEQRDSAMYRCASSPDRGRRGANVLTFGAGSRLTVL.

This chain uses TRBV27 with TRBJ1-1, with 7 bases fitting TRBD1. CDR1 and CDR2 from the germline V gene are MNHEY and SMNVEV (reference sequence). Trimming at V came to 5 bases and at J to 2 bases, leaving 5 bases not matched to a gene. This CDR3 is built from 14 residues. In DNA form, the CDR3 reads TGTGCCAGCAGTCCGGGACAGATCAACACTGAAGCTTTCTTT. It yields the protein CASSPGQINTEAFF.

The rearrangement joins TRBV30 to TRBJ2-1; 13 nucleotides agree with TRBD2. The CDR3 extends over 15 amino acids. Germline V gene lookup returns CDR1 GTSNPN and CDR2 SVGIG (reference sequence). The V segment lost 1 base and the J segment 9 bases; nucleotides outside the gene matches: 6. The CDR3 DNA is TGTGCCTGGAGTGACGGACTAGCGGGAGTGTTTGAGCAGTTCTTC. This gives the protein CAWSDGLAGVFEQFF.

The CDR3 DNA follows: TGTGCCAGCAGACTGAGTACCAGGGTCAACACTGAAGCTTTCTTT. This gives the protein CASRLSTRVNTEAFF. This chain links TRBV7-9 with TRBJ1-1; a possible D gene is TRBD1 (5 bases). V lost 6 bases and J 2 bases, leaving 16 bases between the germline ends. This CDR3 is built from 15 residues. Germline CDR1 is SEHNR and CDR2 is FQNEAQ (reference sequence). The full variable domain, with the rest looked up from reference TRBV7-9 and TRBJ1-1, is DTGVSQNPRHKITKRGQNVTFRCDPISEHNRLYWYRQTLGQGPEFLTYFQNEAQLEKSRLLSDRFSAERPKGSFSTLEIQRTEQGDSAMYLCASRLSTRVNTEAFFGQGTRLTVV.

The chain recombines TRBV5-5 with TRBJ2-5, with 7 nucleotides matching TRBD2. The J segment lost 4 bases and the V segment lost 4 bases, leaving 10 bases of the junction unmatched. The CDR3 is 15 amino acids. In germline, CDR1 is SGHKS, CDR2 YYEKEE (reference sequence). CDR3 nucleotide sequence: TGTGCCAGCAGCCGAAACTCCGGGACTACAGAGACCCAGTACTTC. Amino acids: CASSRNSGTTETQYF.

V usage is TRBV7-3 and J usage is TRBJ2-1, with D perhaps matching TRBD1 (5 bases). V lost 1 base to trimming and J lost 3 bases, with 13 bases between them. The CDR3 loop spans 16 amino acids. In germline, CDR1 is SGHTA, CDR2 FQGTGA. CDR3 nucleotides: TGTGCCAGCAGCTTAATCAGGTCAGGGCTCTACAATGAGCAGTTCTTC. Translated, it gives CASSLIRSGLYNEQFF.

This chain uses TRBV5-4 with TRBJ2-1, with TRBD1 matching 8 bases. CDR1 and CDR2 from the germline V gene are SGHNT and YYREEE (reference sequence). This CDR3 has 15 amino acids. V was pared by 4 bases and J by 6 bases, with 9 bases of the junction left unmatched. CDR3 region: CASSTRDRSFNEQFF. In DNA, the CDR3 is TGTGCCAGCAGCACAAGGGACAGGAGTTTCAATGAGCAGTTCTTC.

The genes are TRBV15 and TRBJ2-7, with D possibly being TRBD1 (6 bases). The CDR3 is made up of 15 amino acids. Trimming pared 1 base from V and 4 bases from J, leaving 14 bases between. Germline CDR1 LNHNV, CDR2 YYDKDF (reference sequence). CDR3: CATSRGPGHRYEQYF. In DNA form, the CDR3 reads TGTGCCACCAGCAGAGGCCCGGGACATAGATACGAGCAGTACTTC.